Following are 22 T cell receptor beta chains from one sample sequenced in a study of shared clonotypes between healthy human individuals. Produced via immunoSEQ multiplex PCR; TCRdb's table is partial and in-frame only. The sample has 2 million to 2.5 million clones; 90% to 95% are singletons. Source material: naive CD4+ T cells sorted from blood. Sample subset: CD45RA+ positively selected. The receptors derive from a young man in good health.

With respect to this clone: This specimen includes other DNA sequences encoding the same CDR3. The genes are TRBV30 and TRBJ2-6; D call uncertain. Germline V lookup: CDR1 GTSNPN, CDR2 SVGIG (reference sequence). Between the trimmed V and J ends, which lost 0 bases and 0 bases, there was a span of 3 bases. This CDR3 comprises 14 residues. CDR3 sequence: CAWSVSSGANVLTF. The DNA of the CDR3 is TGTGCCTGGAGTGTTTCCTCTGGGGCCAACGTCCTGACTTTC.

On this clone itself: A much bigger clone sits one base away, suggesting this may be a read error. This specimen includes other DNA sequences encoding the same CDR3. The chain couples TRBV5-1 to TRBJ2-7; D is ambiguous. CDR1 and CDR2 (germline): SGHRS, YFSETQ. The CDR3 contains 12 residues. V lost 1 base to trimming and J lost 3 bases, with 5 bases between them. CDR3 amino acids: CASSLPSYEQYF. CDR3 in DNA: TGCGCCAGCAGCTTGCCCAGCTACGAGCAGTACTTC.

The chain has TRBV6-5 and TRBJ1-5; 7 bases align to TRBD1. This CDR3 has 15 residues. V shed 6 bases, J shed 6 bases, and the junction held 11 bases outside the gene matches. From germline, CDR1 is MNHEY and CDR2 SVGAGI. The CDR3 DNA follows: TGTGCCAGCAGATCGAATCGGGACAGAATTCAGCCCCAGCATTTT. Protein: CASRSNRDRIQPQHF.

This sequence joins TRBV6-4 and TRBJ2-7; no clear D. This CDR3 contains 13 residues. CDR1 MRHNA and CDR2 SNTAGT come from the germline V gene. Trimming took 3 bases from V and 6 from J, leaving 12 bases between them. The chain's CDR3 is CASSEEPAGEQYF. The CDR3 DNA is TGTGCCAGCAGTGAGGAGCCCGCAGGCGAGCAGTACTTC.

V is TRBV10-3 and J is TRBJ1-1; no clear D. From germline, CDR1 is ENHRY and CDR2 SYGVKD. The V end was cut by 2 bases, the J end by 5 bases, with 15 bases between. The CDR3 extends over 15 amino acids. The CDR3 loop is CAISEMAAQGTEAFF. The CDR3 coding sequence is TGTGCCATCAGTGAGATGGCAGCACAAGGAACTGAAGCTTTCTTT.

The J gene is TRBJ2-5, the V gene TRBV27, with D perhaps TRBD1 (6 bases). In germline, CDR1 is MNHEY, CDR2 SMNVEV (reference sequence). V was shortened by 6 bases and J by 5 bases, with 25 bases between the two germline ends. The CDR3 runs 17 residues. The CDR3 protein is CASSTTGNRVFGETQYF. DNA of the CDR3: TGTGCCAGCAGCACCACAGGGAATCGGGTATTTGGGGAGACCCAGTACTTC.

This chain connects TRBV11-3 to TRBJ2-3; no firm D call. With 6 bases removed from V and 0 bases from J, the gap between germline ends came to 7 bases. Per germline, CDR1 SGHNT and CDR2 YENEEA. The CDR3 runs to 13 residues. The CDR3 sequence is CASRSSSTDTQYF. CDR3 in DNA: TGTGCCAGCAGATCCTCTAGCACAGATACGCAGTATTTT.

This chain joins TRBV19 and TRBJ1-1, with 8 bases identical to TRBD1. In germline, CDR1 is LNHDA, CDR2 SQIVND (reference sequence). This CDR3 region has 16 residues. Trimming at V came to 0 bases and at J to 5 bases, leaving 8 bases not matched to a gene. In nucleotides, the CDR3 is TGTGCCAGTAGTATAGATCGGGCAGGGGGCCGTACTGAAGCTTTCTTT. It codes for CASSIDRAGGRTEAFF.

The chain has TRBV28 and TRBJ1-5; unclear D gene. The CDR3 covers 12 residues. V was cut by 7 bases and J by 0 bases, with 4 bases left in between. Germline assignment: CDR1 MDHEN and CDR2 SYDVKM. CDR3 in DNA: TGTGCCAGCAAAGTTAGCAATCAGCCCCAGCATTTT. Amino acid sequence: CASKVSNQPQHF. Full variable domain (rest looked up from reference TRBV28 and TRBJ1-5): DVKVTQSSRYLVKRTGEKVFLECVQDMDHENMFWYRQDPGLGLRLIYFSYDVKMKEKGDIPEGYSVSREKKERFSLILESASTNQTSMYLCASKVSNQPQHFGDGTRLSIL.

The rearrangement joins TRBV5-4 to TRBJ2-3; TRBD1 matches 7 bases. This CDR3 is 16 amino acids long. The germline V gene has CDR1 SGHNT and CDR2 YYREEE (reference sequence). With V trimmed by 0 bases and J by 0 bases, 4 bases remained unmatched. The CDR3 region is CASSLVNRGSTDTQYF. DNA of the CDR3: TGTGCCAGCAGCTTGGTTAACAGGGGAAGCACAGATACGCAGTATTTT.

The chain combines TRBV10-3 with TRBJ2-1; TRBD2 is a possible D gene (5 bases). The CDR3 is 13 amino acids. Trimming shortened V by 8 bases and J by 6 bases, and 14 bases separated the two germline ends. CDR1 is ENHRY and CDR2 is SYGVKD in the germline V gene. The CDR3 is CAIGWTWGNEQFF. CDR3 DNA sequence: TGTGCCATCGGGTGGACTTGGGGCAATGAGCAGTTCTTC.

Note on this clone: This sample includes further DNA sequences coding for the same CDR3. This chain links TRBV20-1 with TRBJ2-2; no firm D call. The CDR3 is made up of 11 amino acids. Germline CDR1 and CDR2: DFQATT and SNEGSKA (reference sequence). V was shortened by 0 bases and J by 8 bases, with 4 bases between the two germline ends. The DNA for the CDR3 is TGCAGTGCTAGAGAAGCGGGGGAGCTGTTTTTT. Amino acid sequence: CSAREAGELFF.

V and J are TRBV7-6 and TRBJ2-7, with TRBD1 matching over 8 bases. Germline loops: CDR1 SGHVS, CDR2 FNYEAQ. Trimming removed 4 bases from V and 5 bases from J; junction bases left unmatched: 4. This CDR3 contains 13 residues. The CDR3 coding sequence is TGTGCCAGCAGCTCCTGGACAGGGAACGAGCAGTACTTC. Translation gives CASSSWTGNEQYF. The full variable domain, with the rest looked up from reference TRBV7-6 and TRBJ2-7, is GAGVSQSPRYKVTKRGQDVALRCDPISGHVSLYWYRQALGQGPEFLTYFNYEAQQDKSGLPNDRFSAERPEGSISTLTIQRTEQRDSAMYRCASSSWTGNEQYFGPGTRLTVT.

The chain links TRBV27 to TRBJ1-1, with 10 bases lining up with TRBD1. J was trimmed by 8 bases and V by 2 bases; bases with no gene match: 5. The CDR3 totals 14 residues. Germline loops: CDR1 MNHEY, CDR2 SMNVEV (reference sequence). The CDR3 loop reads CASSLGTGVGEAFF. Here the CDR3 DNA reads TGTGCCAGCAGTTTAGGGACAGGGGTTGGGGAAGCTTTCTTT.

In DNA, the CDR3 is TGTGCCAGCAGTGAGGGGACTATCGTCAAAGCTCCAGATACGCAGTATTTT. Translating it yields CASSEGTIVKAPDTQYF. The J gene is TRBJ2-3, the V gene TRBV6-1, with TRBD2 identical over 7 bases. The V gene's germline CDR1 is MNHNS and CDR2 SASEGT. Germline trimming cut 3 bases from V and 4 bases from J; bases unmatched to any gene: 13. This CDR3 spans 17 amino acids.

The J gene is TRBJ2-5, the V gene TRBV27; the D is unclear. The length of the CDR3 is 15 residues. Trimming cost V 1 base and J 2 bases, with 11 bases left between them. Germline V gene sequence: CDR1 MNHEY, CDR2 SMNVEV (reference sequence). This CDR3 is CASSLWGSLQETQYF. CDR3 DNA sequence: TGTGCCAGCAGTTTATGGGGAAGCCTTCAAGAGACCCAGTACTTC.

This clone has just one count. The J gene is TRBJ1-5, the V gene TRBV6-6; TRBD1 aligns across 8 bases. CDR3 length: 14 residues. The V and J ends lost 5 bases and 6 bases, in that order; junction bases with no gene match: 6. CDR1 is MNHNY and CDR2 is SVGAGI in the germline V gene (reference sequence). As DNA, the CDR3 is TGTGCCAGCAGTCAGGGGGCTATAGGTCAGCCCCAGCATTTT. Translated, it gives CASSQGAIGQPQHF.

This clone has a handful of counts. The CDR3 sequence: CAWSRDRGESPLHF. CDR3 nucleotide sequence: TGTGCCTGGAGCAGGGACAGGGGGGAATCACCCCTCCACTTT. The J gene is TRBJ1-6, the V gene TRBV30; 11 bases match TRBD1. Looked up from germline, CDR1 is GTSNPN and CDR2 is SVGIG (reference sequence). The junction had 5 bases not matched to a gene; V was cut back by 3 bases and J by 10 bases. CDR3 size: 14 residues.

CDR3 sequence reads: CASSFRGTDTQYF. CDR3 DNA: TGTGCCAGCAGCTTTCGAGGCACAGATACGCAGTATTTT. The rearrangement links TRBV7-6 to TRBJ2-3; no clear D gene. Germline CDR1 SGHVS, CDR2 FNYEAQ. V lost 3 bases and J 1 base, leaving 5 bases between the germline ends. The CDR3 is made up of 13 amino acids.

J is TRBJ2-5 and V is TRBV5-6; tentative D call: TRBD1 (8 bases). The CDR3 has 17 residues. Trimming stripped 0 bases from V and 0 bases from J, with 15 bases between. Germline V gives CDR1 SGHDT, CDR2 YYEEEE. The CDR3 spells CASSLVGQGGYQETQYF. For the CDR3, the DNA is TGTGCCAGCAGCTTGGTAGGACAGGGAGGGTACCAAGAGACCCAGTACTTC. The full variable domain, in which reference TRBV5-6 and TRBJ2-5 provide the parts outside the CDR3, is DAGVTQSPTHLIKTRGQQVTLRCSPKSGHDTVSWYQQALGQGPQFIFQYYEEEERQRGNFPDRFSGHQFPNYSSELNVNALLLGDSALYLCASSLVGQGGYQETQYFGPGTRLLVL.

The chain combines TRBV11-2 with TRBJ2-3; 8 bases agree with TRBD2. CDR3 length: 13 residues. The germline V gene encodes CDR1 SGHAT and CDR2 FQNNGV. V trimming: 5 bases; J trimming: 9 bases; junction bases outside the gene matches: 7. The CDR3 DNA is TGTGCCAGCAGCCCTAGCGGGCAGATAACGCAGTATTTT. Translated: CASSPSGQITQYF.

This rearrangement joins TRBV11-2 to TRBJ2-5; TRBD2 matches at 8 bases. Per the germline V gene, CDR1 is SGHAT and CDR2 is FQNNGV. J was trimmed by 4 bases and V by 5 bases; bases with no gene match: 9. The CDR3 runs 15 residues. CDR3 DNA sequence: TGTGCCAGCAGCCCCACCAGCGGGGGTGGAGAGACCCAGTACTTC. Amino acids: CASSPTSGGGETQYF. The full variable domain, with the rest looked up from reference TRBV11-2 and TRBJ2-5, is EAGVAQSPRYKIIEKRQSVAFWCNPISGHATLYWYQQILGQGPKLLIQFQNNGVVDDSQLPKDRFSAERLKGVDSTLKIQPAKLEDSAVYLCASSPTSGGGETQYFGPGTRLLVL.